This T cell receptor (beta chain) was retrieved from a study of T-cell reconstitution after alpha-beta-depleted transplantation in children (dated by TCRdb to about 2016). With regard to the full study: The study quantitatively tracked T-cell immune reconstitution after TCRalphabeta/CD19-depleted allogeneic hematopoietic cell transplantation in children using TCR repertoire profiling. Beyond this particular receptor, the publication reports: Apparently early alphabetaT-cell count recovery about two months after transplant reportedly relied on only several hundred rapidly expanded clones derived from non-depleted graft cells. Over subsequent months, a decline in hyperexpanded clone frequencies was noted, and after one year, T-cell counts and TCRbeta diversity were mostly ascribed to newly produced T cells. In some patients, high TCRbeta diversity at day 60 was attributed to recipient T cells and intrathymic progenitors that had survived conditioning.

CDR1 and CDR2 are drawn from the germline V gene: MNHEY, SVGAGI. Its CDR3 holds 19 amino acids, cysteine through phenylalanine. Here the CDR3 DNA is all that survives: 57 bases in frame from base 1. Compared with germline, V lacks 4 bases and J lacks 5 bases; bases without a gene match: 17. The intended sense of this specimen's treatment or condition label: allogeneic hematopoietic cell transplantation with graft depleted of TCRalphabeta T cells and CD19 B cells. Transplant recipients were children who received TCRalphabeta/CD19-depleted allogeneic hematopoietic cell grafts. Libraries came from PCR. The sequencer was an Illumina HiSeq 2500. TCR library preparation used molecular barcoding, with unique molecular identifiers applied to normalize quantification of the TCRbeta repertoire. In-frame beta chains were kept once TCRdb had trimmed the public reads at Q25 with fastp and called clones with MiXCR. A single entry per CDR3 protein holds the most common genes and DNA from its merged rows. This sample has 150,000 to 250,000 distinct CDR3 sequences in its table, and 5.5% to 7% of those were observed once. The ten top clones hold approximately 4.1% of the sample.

This clonotype was observed at least ten times. The target of this receptor is not known. No much larger clonotype is one base removed from it; base qualities were not supplied. Recombination connected TRBV6-5 to TRBJ2-5, and TRBD2 aligns with 12 junction nucleotides. The clonotype was recovered from a girl under two years old with combined immunodeficiency, due to receive a stem cell transplant. This sample comprised PBMCs, obtained before TCRalphabeta/CD19-depleted stem cell transplant. The sequence in DNA is TGTGCCAGCAGTTGGGACCCTTGGAGACTAGCGGGAGAGGTGGAGACCCAGTACTTC. Protein translation: CASSWDPWRLAGEVETQYF.